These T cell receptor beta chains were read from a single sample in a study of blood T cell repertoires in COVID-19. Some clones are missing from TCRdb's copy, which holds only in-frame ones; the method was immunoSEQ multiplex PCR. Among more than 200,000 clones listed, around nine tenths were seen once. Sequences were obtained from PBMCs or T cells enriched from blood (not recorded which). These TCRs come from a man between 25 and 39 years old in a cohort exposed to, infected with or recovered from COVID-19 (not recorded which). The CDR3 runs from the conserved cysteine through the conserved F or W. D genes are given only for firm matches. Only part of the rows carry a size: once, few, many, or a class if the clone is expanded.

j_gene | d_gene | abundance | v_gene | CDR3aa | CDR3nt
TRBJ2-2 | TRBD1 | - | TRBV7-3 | CASSPGTANTGELFF | TGTGCCAGCAGCCCAGGGACAGCGAACACCGGGGAGCTGTTTTTT
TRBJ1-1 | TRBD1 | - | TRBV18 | CASSPTRQGINTEAFF | TGTGCCAGCTCACCAACCCGACAGGGGATTAACACTGAAGCTTTCTTT
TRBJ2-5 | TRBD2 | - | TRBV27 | CASSPRTSGGGAQYF | TGTGCCAGCAGTCCACGGACTAGCGGAGGAGGGGCCCAGTACTTC
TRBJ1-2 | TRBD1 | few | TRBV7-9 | CASSPLGTGNGYTF | TGTGCCAGCAGCCCGCTTGGGACAGGGAATGGCTACACCTTC
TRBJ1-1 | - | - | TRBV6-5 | CASSNQYDSAEAFF | TGTGCCAGCAGTAACCAATATGACAGCGCTGAAGCTTTCTTT
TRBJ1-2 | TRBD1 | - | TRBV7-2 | CASSLDSTGGEYGYTF | TGTGCCAGCAGCCTAGATTCGACAGGGGGGGAGTATGGCTACACCTTC
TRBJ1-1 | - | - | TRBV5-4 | CASSLGESTEAFF | TGTGCCAGCAGCCTGGGGGAGAGCACTGAAGCTTTCTTT
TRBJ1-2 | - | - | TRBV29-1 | CSVPPGGGAGYTF | TGCAGCGTCCCCCCTGGGGGGGGCGCGGGCTACACCTTC
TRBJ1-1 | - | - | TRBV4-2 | CASSQGMQGRTEAFF | TGTGCCAGCAGCCAAGGGATGCAGGGGCGGACTGAAGCTTTCTTT
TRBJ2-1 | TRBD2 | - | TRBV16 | CASSLSGSSYNEQFF | TGTGCCAGCAGCCTTAGCGGGAGCTCCTACAATGAGCAGTTCTTC